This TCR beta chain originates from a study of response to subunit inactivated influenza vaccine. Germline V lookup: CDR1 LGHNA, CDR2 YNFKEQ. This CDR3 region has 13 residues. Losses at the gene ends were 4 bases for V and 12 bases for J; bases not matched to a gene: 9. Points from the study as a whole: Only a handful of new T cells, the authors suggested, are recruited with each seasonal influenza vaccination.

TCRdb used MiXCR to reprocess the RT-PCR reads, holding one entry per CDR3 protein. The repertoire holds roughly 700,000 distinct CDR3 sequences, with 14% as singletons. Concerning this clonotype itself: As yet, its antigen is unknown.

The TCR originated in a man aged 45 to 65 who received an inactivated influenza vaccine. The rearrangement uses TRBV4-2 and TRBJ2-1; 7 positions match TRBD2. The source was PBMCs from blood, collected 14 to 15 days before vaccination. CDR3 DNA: TGTGCCAGCAGCCCCGAGAGCGGGATAAGGCAGTTCTTC. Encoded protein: CASSPESGIRQFF.